What follows are 17 T cell receptor beta chains derived from one specimen sequenced in a study of metastatic and nonmetastatic thyroid tumors. Nobody among the patients had been given any treatment before thyroid surgery. MiXCR re-clonotyped the PCR reads for TCRdb. The table shows 30,000 to 35,000 clones, with about 32% occurring only once. The source material was blood. The receptors were gathered from a female donor with papillary thyroid cancer or a benign thyroid nodule (not recorded which). Some clones in this sample may be carry-over from other donors' samples.

This clone was picked up a small number of times. The V gene is TRBV19, the J gene TRBJ1-3; D gene unclear. The CDR3 has 15 residues. Per germline, CDR1 LNHDA and CDR2 SQIVND (reference sequence). The germline V and J ends were trimmed by 3 bases and 0 bases, with 9 bases remaining between them. The CDR3 sequence: CASSIGQSSGNTIYF. CDR3 in DNA: TGTGCCAGTAGTATCGGGCAGTCCTCTGGAAACACCATATATTTT.

The CDR3 nucleotides are TGTGCCAGCAGTGATATGGGACAGGGGAATAGCAATCAGCCCCAGCATTTT. Translation: CASSDMGQGNSNQPQHF. The V call is TRBV6-1, the J call TRBJ1-5, with 10 bases identical to TRBD1. V gave up 3 bases and J gave up 0 bases; unmatched junction bases: 5. Germline CDR1 and CDR2: MNHNS and SASEGT. The CDR3 covers 17 residues.

This clone came up many times. The gene calls are TRBV28 and TRBJ2-2; D may be TRBD2 (5 bases). Trimming shortened V by 3 bases and J by 7 bases, and 9 bases separated the two germline ends. The CDR3 is made up of 13 amino acids. From germline, CDR1 is MDHEN and CDR2 SYDVKM. The CDR3 DNA follows: TGTGCCAGCAGTTTTGGGCGGGTCGGGGAGCTGTTTTTT. It is translated as CASSFGRVGELFF.

In this sample, this clone turned up many times. The J gene is TRBJ2-6, the V gene TRBV2; 7 bases line up with TRBD1. The CDR3 runs to 16 residues. The V gene's germline CDR1 is SNHLY and CDR2 FYNNEI. V gave up 5 bases and J gave up 1 base; unmatched junction bases: 5. CDR3 protein: CASSKGGVSGANVLTF. The CDR3 coding sequence is TGTGCCAGCAGTAAAGGGGGCGTTTCTGGGGCCAACGTCCTGACTTTC.

This clone was counted at least ten times. The J gene is TRBJ2-5, the V gene TRBV30, with TRBD2 matching 11 bases. This CDR3 is 15 amino acids long. V lost 2 bases and J lost 3; bases outside the gene matches: 5. Germline assignment: CDR1 GTSNPN and CDR2 SVGIG (reference sequence). The CDR3 reads CAWSSGTSGKETQYF. In nucleotides, the CDR3 is TGTGCCTGGAGTTCCGGGACTAGCGGTAAAGAGACCCAGTACTTC.

This clone was detected many times. The chain has TRBV29-1 and TRBJ2-1; D may be TRBD1 (5 bases). V lost 6 bases to trimming and J lost 5 bases, with 17 bases between them. CDR1 is SQVTM, CDR2 ANQGSEA, per germline. This CDR3 contains 14 residues. In DNA, the CDR3 is TGCAGCGTCCGTAATCGACAGAGCCACAATGAGCAGTTCTTC. As protein: CSVRNRQSHNEQFF.

This rearrangement joins TRBV28 to TRBJ2-1; 7 bases line up with TRBD1. The CDR3 is 16 amino acids. V lost 5 bases and J lost 7; bases outside the gene matches: 14. Germline V gives CDR1 MDHEN, CDR2 SYDVKM. CDR3 nucleotides: TGTGCCAGCAGTCTACTCGTGACAGGGCATTGGAATGAGCAGTTCTTC. Protein product: CASSLLVTGHWNEQFF.

The genes are TRBV5-4 and TRBJ2-7; 11 positions match TRBD2. V was clipped by 3 bases and J by 3 bases; unmatched bases: 14. The germline CDR1 and CDR2 sequences are SGHNT and YYREEE (reference sequence). CDR3 size: 18 residues. The CDR3 here is CASSYRLAGILGDYEQYF. Written as DNA, the CDR3 is TGTGCCAGCAGCTACCGACTAGCGGGAATTTTAGGGGACTACGAGCAGTACTTC.

This clone came up a few times. Germline is not matched at one junction end, which may reflect a read error. V is TRBV6-4 and J is TRBJ2-6; a weak D match, TRBD1 (5 bases). Germline V gene sequence: CDR1 MRHNA, CDR2 SNTAGT. There are 14 residues in the CDR3. The DNA of the CDR3 is TGTGCCAGCAGTGACGGCTCTGGGGCCAACTTCCTGACTTTC. Its translation is CASSDGSGANFLTF.

This clone was picked up many times. The rearrangement uses TRBV7-6 and TRBJ1-5; D uncertain. This CDR3 region has 13 residues. Germline values: CDR1 SGHVS, CDR2 FNYEAQ. Trimming pared 4 bases from V and 6 bases from J, leaving 10 bases between. CDR3 protein: CASSSARSQPQHF. The CDR3 coding sequence is TGTGCCAGCAGCTCCGCCCGGAGTCAGCCCCAGCATTTT.

This clone was counted many times. The CDR3 is CASSLGSGWDNSPLHF. The CDR3 nucleotides read TGTGCCAGCAGCTTAGGGTCAGGGTGGGATAATTCACCCCTCCACTTT. This chain links TRBV7-9 with TRBJ1-6, with a weak D call TRBD1 (5 bases). This CDR3 has 16 amino acids. Per the germline V gene, CDR1 is SEHNR and CDR2 is FQNEAQ (reference sequence). V lost 1 base and J lost 5, with 12 bases in between.

The chain combines TRBV20-1 with TRBJ2-2; no clear D. Germline V lookup: CDR1 DFQATT, CDR2 SNEGSKA (reference sequence). Between the trimmed V and J ends, which lost 2 bases and 4 bases, there was a span of 17 bases. The CDR3 is 16 residues long. CDR3 sequence (DNA): TGCAGTGCTAGAAGGGCGTCAGTTTCGTCCACCGGGGAGCTGTTTTTT. It translates to CSARRASVSSTGELFF.

This clone was detected ten times or more. The chain carries TRBV30 and TRBJ1-1; 7 bases are a match to TRBD1. CDR3 length: 15 residues. The junction had 8 bases not matched to a gene; V was cut back by 0 bases and J by 4 bases. In germline, CDR1 is GTSNPN, CDR2 SVGIG (reference sequence). CDR3 DNA sequence: TGTGCCTGGAGTGTACTAGGGGGCGTGGGCACTGAAGCTTTCTTT. It yields the protein CAWSVLGGVGTEAFF.

This clone came up many times. The genes are TRBV24-1 and TRBJ2-1, with 9 positions matching TRBD1. The germline gives CDR1 KGHDR, CDR2 SFDVKD. The CDR3 has 12 amino acids. The V segment lost 8 bases and the J segment 7 bases; nucleotides outside the gene matches: 2. The CDR3: CATTGTGNEQFF. The CDR3 region has the DNA TGTGCCACCACCGGGACAGGGAATGAGCAGTTCTTC.

This clone was counted between two and nine times. Because it lacks the conserved phenylalanine or tryptophan at the end, this CDR3 is likely a read error. The chain carries TRBV6-9 and TRBJ1-5, with D maybe TRBD1 (6 bases). Trimming removed 6 bases at V and 5 bases at J, with 14 bases between. CDR1 MNHGY and CDR2 SVAAGI come from the germline V gene. CDR3 length: 14 residues. CDR3 protein: CASRYAGAYQPQHV. The CDR3 bases are TGTGCCAGCAGATACGCAGGGGCTTATCAGCCCCAGCATGTT.

The V gene is TRBV7-2, the J gene TRBJ1-2, with unresolved D. The V end was cut by 4 bases, the J end by 3 bases, with 9 bases between. Per the germline V gene, CDR1 is SGHTA and CDR2 is FQGNSA. The CDR3 length is 13 residues. The CDR3 protein is CASSSDGDYGYTF. DNA for the CDR3: TGTGCCAGCAGCTCCGACGGAGACTATGGCTACACCTTC.

This clone was picked up many times. This rearrangement joins TRBV7-2 to TRBJ2-1; D call uncertain. Germline values: CDR1 SGHTA, CDR2 FQGNSA. V was cut by 1 base and J by 2 bases, with 9 bases left in between. The CDR3 loop spans 15 amino acids. The CDR3 here is CASSLVARTYNEQFF. The DNA of the CDR3 is TGTGCCAGCAGCTTAGTAGCCAGAACCTACAATGAGCAGTTCTTC.